This entry features one T cell receptor (beta chain) sequence. The repertoire was sequenced with immunoSEQ multiplex PCR; TCRdb's copy has only in-frame clones and lacks some. The repertoire includes under 140,000 clones, almost 80% of them detected once, and under 20% sits in the top ten. The germline CDR1 and CDR2 sequences are SGHKS and YYEKEE (reference sequence). V was clipped by 4 bases and J by 4 bases; unmatched bases: 9. The CDR3 covers 16 residues. The data were obtained in a study of blood T cell repertoires in COVID-19. The source is a woman of 80 years or more with active or convalescent COVID-19. The material sequenced was peripheral blood. J is TRBJ2-1 and V is TRBV5-5; 9 bases are shared with TRBD2. CDR3 bases: TGTGCCAGCAGCCCAGTAGGTAGCGGGAGTTACAATGAGCAGTTCTTC. Translated, it gives CASSPVGSGSYNEQFF.